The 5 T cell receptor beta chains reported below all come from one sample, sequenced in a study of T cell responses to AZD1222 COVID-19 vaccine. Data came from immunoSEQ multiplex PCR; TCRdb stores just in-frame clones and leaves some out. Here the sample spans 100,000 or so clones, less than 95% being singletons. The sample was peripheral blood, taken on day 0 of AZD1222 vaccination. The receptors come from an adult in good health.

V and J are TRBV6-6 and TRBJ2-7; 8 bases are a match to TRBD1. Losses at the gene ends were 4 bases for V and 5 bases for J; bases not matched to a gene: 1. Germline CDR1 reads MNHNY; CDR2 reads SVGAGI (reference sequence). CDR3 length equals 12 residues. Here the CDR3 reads CASSSTGDEQYF. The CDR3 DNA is TGTGCCAGCAGTTCGACAGGGGACGAGCAGTACTTC.

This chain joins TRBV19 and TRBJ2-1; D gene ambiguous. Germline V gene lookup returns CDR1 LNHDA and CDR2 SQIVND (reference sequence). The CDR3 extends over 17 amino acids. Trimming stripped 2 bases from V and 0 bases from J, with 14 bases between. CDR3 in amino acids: CASSIPIGQSSYNEQFF. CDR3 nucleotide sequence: TGTGCCAGTAGTATACCGATCGGCCAGAGCTCCTACAATGAGCAGTTCTTC.

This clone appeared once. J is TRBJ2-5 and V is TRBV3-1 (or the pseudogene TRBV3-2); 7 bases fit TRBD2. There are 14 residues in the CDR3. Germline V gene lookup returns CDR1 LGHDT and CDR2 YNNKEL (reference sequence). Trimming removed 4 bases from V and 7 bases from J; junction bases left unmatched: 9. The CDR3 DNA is TGTGCCAGCAGCCGAGGACTAGGGATGGGGACCCAGTACTTC. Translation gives CASSRGLGMGTQYF.

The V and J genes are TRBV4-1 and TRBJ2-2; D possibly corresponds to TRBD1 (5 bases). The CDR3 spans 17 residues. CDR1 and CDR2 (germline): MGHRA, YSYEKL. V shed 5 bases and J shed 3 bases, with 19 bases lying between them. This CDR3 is CASSMTQDTLYTGELFF. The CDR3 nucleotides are TGCGCCAGCAGCATGACCCAGGACACCCTATACACCGGGGAGCTGTTTTTT.

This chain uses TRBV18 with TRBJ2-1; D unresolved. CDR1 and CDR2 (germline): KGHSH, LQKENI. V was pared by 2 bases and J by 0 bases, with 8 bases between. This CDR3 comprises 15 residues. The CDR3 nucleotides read TGTGCCAGCTCACCAGACCGCAGCTCCTACAATGAGCAGTTCTTC. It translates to CASSPDRSSYNEQFF. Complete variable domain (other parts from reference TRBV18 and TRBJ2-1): NAGVMQNPRHLVRRRGQEARLRCSPMKGHSHVYWYRQLPEEGLKFMVYLQKENIIDESGMPKERFSAEFPKEGPSILRIQQVVRGDSAAYFCASSPDRSSYNEQFFGPGTRLTVL.